This is a list of T cell receptor beta chains from one sample in a study of identifying expanded T cells in peripheral blood. Assay: immunoSEQ multiplex PCR; the TCRdb copy retains only in-frame clones and omits some. This sample has about 78,000 clones; 88% occur once, and the top ten carry around 19%. Sequences were obtained from blood. These receptors all stem from a person aged 18 to 69 in good health. Each CDR3 is given with its conserved first and last residue. D genes are given only for firm matches. Not all rows give a size; the values are once, few, many and, for expanded clones, a class.

CDR3	DNA	size	V	J	D
CATSRDLTKNTGELFF	TGTGCCACCAGCAGAGATTTGACAAAGAACACCGGGGAGCTGTTTTTT	.	TRBV15	TRBJ2-2	.
CASSTGGDYGYTF	TGTGCCAGCTCAACAGGGGGCGACTATGGCTACACCTTC	few	TRBV18	TRBJ1-2	TRBD1
CASTLLAGETQYF	TGTGCCAGCACCCTACTAGCAGGAGAGACCCAGTACTTC	.	TRBV6-5	TRBJ2-5	.
CASSFSNNEQFF	TGTGCCAGCAGTTTCTCCAACAATGAGCAGTTCTTC	.	TRBV27	TRBJ2-1	.
CASSGGLWGPTDTQYF	TGCGCCAGCAGCGGGGGACTATGGGGGCCCACAGATACGCAGTATTTT	.	TRBV5-1	TRBJ2-3	.
CASSQKGGDYGYTF	TGTGCCAGCAGCCAGAAAGGGGGTGACTATGGCTACACCTTC	.	TRBV6-7	TRBJ1-2	.
CASSLELDEQYF	TGTGCCAGCAGCTTAGAGCTGGACGAGCAGTACTTC	.	TRBV7-8	TRBJ2-7	.
CASSYGNIPHEQYF	TGTGCCAGCAGTTACGGGAATATCCCCCACGAGCAGTACTTC	.	TRBV6-6	TRBJ2-7	.
CASSFSGPYEQYF	TGTGCCAGCAGCTTTAGTGGACCCTACGAGCAGTACTTC	.	TRBV7-2	TRBJ2-7	.
CASSRGGDNSPLHF	TGTGCCAGCTCACGGGGAGGGGATAATTCACCCCTCCACTTT	.	TRBV18	TRBJ1-6	.
CASSRRETESSYEQYF	TGTGCCAGCAGCCGCAGGGAGACAGAGAGCTCCTACGAGCAGTACTTC	.	TRBV4-2	TRBJ2-7	.
CASSPGKDGYTF	TGTGCCAGCTCACCAGGCAAGGATGGCTACACCTTC	.	TRBV18	TRBJ1-2	.
CASSLATGMVNIQYF	TGTGCCAGCAGCTTAGCGACAGGGATGGTCAACATTCAGTACTTC	.	TRBV11-1	TRBJ2-4	TRBD1
CASSTPGTTEWGYTF	TGTGCCAGCAGCACCCCCGGGACAACGGAATGGGGCTACACCTTC	.	TRBV7-9	TRBJ1-2	.
CASSYAESYEQYF	TGTGCCAGCAGTTACGCCGAGTCCTACGAGCAGTACTTC	.	TRBV6-6	TRBJ2-7	.
CASSPDRGNTGELFF	TGTGCCAGTAGTCCGGACAGGGGGAACACCGGGGAGCTGTTTTTT	.	TRBV19	TRBJ2-2	TRBD1
CAWTGATGELFF	TGTGCCTGGACAGGGGCGACCGGGGAGCTGTTTTTT	.	TRBV30	TRBJ2-2	.
CASSPTVAGTYEQYF	TGTGCCAGCTCACCAACCGTTGCCGGGACCTACGAGCAGTACTTC	.	TRBV18	TRBJ2-7	.
CASSLSGRDRPAQYF	TGTGCCAGCAGTCTAAGCGGCAGGGATCGCCCAGCGCAGTACTTC	.	TRBV6-5	TRBJ2-7	.
CASSLGQGAYEQYF	TGTGCCAGCAGCTTAGGACAGGGCGCCTACGAGCAGTACTTC	.	TRBV7-7	TRBJ2-7	TRBD1
CASSPGIPSYEQYF	TGTGCCAGCAGCCCCGGGATCCCCTCCTACGAGCAGTACTTC	.	TRBV2	TRBJ2-7	.
CASSLGSSNQPQHF	TGTGCCAGCAGTTTAGGATCTAGCAATCAGCCCCAGCATTTT	.	TRBV6-5	TRBJ1-5	.
CASSSGEETQYF	TGTGCCAGCAGTTCGGGGGAAGAGACCCAGTACTTC	once	TRBV28	TRBJ2-5	.
CASSREQDGYEQYF	TGTGCCAGCAGCCGGGAACAGGACGGCTACGAGCAGTACTTC	.	TRBV6-1	TRBJ2-7	.
CASTPLGQAFYEQYF	TGTGCCAGCACGCCCCTGGGGCAGGCTTTCTACGAGCAGTACTTC	.	TRBV6-1	TRBJ2-7	.
CASSEGTENQPQHF	TGTGCCAGCAGTGAGGGGACCGAGAATCAGCCCCAGCATTTT	.	TRBV6-5	TRBJ1-5	.
CASTPSENRELFF	TGTGCCAGCACGCCGTCGGAGAACCGGGAGCTGTTTTTT	.	TRBV18	TRBJ2-2	.
CASTATGQGAYEQYF	TGCGCCAGCACGGCGACGGGACAGGGGGCCTACGAGCAGTACTTC	.	TRBV5-1	TRBJ2-7	TRBD1
CASSRGQGAHSPLHF	TGTGCCAGCAGCCGCGGACAGGGGGCCCATTCACCCCTCCACTTT	few	TRBV7-9	TRBJ1-6	TRBD1
CASRGNRVGEQFF	TGTGCCAGCAGGGGAAACAGGGTAGGTGAGCAGTTCTTC	.	TRBV7-9	TRBJ2-1	.
CASSRTDSYEQYF	TGTGCCAGCTCCCGGACCGATTCCTACGAGCAGTACTTC	.	TRBV18	TRBJ2-7	.
CASSYIGRTRSPLHF	TGTGCCAGCAGCTACATCGGAAGGACAAGATCACCCCTCCACTTT	.	TRBV7-2	TRBJ1-6	.
CASTPRTPAYEQYF	TGTGCCAGCACTCCTCGGACTCCCGCCTACGAGCAGTACTTC	.	TRBV6-6	TRBJ2-7	.
CASSSIWGDTGELFF	TGTGCCAGCAGCTCGATCTGGGGAGACACCGGGGAGCTGTTTTTT	few	TRBV7-9	TRBJ2-2	.
CASSFHDGAHQETQYF	TGTGCCAGCAGCTTCCACGACGGGGCCCATCAAGAGACCCAGTACTTC	.	TRBV7-8	TRBJ2-5	.
CASSHASRSTDTQYF	TGCGCCAGCAGCCATGCCAGCCGAAGCACAGATACGCAGTATTTT	.	TRBV4-3	TRBJ2-3	.
CASRTSGGWNEAFF	TGCGCCAGCAGGACCTCCGGGGGGTGGAATGAAGCTTTCTTT	once	TRBV10-2	TRBJ1-1	.
CASSLVGGGQTNTEAFF	TGTGCCAGCAGCTTAGTCGGGGGGGGACAGACGAACACTGAAGCTTTCTTT	once	TRBV7-6	TRBJ1-1	TRBD1
CASRLVEYIPDGYNQPQHF	TGTGCAAGTCGCTTAGTCGAGTATATCCCGGACGGTTACAATCAGCCCCAGCATTTT	.	TRBV12-2	TRBJ1-5	.
CASSYFEKLFF	TGTGCCAGCAGCTACTTTGAAAAACTGTTTTTT	.	TRBV25-1	TRBJ1-4	.
CASSSLSGGMYNEQFF	TGCGCCAGCAGCTCCCTTAGCGGGGGGATGTACAATGAGCAGTTCTTC	.	TRBV5-1	TRBJ2-1	TRBD2
CASSRTGTGNYEQYF	TGCGCCAGCAGCCGAACCGGGACAGGTAACTACGAGCAGTACTTC	once	TRBV5-1	TRBJ2-7	TRBD1
CASTLREGSYTF	TGTGCCAGCACCCTCAGAGAGGGTAGCTACACCTTC	few	TRBV28	TRBJ1-2	.
CASRGTSGVYNEQFF	TGTGCCAGCAGGGGGACTAGCGGGGTTTACAATGAGCAGTTCTTC	.	TRBV7-2	TRBJ2-1	TRBD2
CASSPPAGHSPGYYEQYF	TGTGCCAGCTCACCACCGGCAGGGCATTCCCCCGGTTATTATGAGCAGTACTTC	.	TRBV18	TRBJ2-7	.
CASSQERSPNEKLFF	TGCGCCAGCAGCCAAGAAAGGAGTCCTAATGAAAAACTGTTTTTT	.	TRBV5-4	TRBJ1-4	.
CASSLTGPQTSNEKLFF	TGTGCCAGTAGTTTGACAGGGCCTCAAACAAGTAATGAAAAACTGTTTTTT	few	TRBV19	TRBJ1-4	TRBD1
CASSQGRYNEQYF	TGTGCCAGCAGCCAGGGAAGGTACAACGAGCAGTACTTC	.	TRBV7-2	TRBJ2-7	.
CSASGGNEKLFF	TGCAGCGCCTCAGGGGGGAATGAAAAACTGTTTTTT	.	TRBV29-1	TRBJ1-4	TRBD1
CASSYRPSSGANVLTF	TGTGCCAGCAGTTACCGACCGAGCTCTGGGGCCAACGTCCTGACTTTC	.	TRBV6-6	TRBJ2-6	.
CASSPGGLATYEQYF	TGTGCCAGCAGCCCCGGGGGACTAGCGACCTACGAGCAGTACTTC	.	TRBV25-1	TRBJ2-7	TRBD2
CASSTIAGRYNEQFF	TGTGCCAGCAGCACTATAGCGGGGAGATACAATGAGCAGTTCTTC	.	TRBV7-2	TRBJ2-1	TRBD2
CASSAGGAQETQYF	TGTGCCAGCAGCGCCGGGGGGGCCCAAGAGACCCAGTACTTC	.	TRBV5-4	TRBJ2-5	TRBD2
CAISVQAGASSGNTIYF	TGTGCCATCAGTGTTCAGGCAGGGGCATCCTCTGGAAACACCATATATTTT	.	TRBV10-3	TRBJ1-3	.